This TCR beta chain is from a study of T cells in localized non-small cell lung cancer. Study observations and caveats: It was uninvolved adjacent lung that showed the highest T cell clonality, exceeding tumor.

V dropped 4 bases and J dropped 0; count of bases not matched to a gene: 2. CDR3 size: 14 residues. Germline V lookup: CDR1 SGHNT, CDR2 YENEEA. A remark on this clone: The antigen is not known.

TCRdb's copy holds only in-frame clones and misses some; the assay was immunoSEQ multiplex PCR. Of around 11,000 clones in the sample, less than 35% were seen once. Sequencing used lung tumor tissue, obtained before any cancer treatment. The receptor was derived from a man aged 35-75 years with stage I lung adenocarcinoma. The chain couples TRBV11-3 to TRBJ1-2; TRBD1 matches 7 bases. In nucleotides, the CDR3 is TGTGCCAGCAGCTGGGACAGAGCTAACTATGGCTACACCTTC. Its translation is CASSWDRANYGYTF.